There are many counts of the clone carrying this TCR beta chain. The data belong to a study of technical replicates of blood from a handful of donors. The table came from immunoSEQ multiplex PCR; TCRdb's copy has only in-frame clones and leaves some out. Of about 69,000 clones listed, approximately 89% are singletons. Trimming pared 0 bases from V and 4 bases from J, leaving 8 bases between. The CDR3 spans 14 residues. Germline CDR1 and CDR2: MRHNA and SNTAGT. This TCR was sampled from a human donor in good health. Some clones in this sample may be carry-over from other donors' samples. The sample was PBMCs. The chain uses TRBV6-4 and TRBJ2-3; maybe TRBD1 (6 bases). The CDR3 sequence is CASSDSKGADTQYF. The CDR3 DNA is TGTGCCAGCAGTGACTCCAAGGGGGCAGATACGCAGTATTTT.